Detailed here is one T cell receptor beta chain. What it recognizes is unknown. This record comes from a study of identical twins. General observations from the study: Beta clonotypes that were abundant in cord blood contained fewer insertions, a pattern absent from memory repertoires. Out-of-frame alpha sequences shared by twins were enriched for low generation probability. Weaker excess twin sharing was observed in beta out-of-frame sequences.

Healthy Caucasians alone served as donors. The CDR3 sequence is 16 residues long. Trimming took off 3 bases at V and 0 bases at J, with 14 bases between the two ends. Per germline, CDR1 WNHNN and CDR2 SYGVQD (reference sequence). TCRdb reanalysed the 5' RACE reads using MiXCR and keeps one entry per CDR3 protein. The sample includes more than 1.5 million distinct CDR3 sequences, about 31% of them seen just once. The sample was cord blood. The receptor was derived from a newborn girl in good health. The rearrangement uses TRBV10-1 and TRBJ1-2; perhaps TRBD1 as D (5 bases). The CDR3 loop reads CASSDFSGQANYGYTF. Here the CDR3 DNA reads TGCGCCAGCAGTGACTTCTCAGGGCAAGCTAACTATGGCTACACCTTC.